These 28 T cell receptor beta chains share one sample of origin, sequenced in a study of STAT5B mutations in CD4+ large granular lymphocyte leukemia. Only in-frame clones appear in the TCRdb table, and some are missing; sequencing was by immunoSEQ multiplex PCR. The top ten hold 0.4% to 0.45% of the sample, which has about 23,000 clones, around 80% seen once. Sequences were obtained from CD4+ T cells from blood buffy coats. The receptors here all came from a human donor in good health.

The chain has TRBV5-1 and TRBJ1-5; 9 nucleotides align to TRBD1. The CDR3 has 16 residues. Per the germline V gene, CDR1 is SGHRS and CDR2 is YFSETQ. V trimming: 4 bases; J trimming: 3 bases; junction bases outside the gene matches: 8. In nucleotides, the CDR3 is TGCGCCAGCAGCCCTACAGGGGGCGCCGACAATCAGCCCCAGCATTTT. Residues: CASSPTGGADNQPQHF.

The chain is built from TRBV5-1 and TRBJ2-3; 7 bases map to TRBD1. The V and J ends lost 0 bases and 6 bases, in that order; junction bases with no gene match: 7. This CDR3 is built from 15 residues. From germline, CDR1 is SGHRS and CDR2 YFSETQ. CDR3 protein: CASSLVEQGMDTQYF. The CDR3 nucleotides read TGCGCCAGCAGCTTGGTGGAACAGGGGATGGATACGCAGTATTTT.

This chain links TRBV30 with TRBJ2-1; D is ambiguous. The CDR3 totals 13 residues. Germline CDR1 is GTSNPN and CDR2 is SVGIG (reference sequence). Trimming stripped 0 bases from V and 6 bases from J, with 9 bases between. The CDR3 is CAWSVSAVNEQFF. The CDR3 DNA sequence: TGTGCCTGGAGTGTAAGCGCGGTCAATGAGCAGTTCTTC.

Here the CDR3 reads CASSLTANTEAFF. In DNA form, the CDR3 reads TGTGCCAGCAGCTTGACAGCGAACACTGAAGCTTTCTTT. J is TRBJ1-1 and V is TRBV5-5; D gene ambiguous. Germline V gene lookup returns CDR1 SGHKS and CDR2 YYEKEE (reference sequence). This CDR3 is built from 13 residues. The V end lost 1 base, the J end lost 1 base, and 5 bases lay between the germline ends.

The rearrangement joins TRBV11-2 to TRBJ2-2, with 7 bases aligning to TRBD1. The V gene's germline CDR1 is SGHAT and CDR2 FQNNGV. V lost 4 bases and J lost 6; bases outside the gene matches: 14. The CDR3 loop spans 17 amino acids. CDR3 in amino acids: CASSSISRDRNPGELFF. The DNA of the CDR3 is TGTGCCAGCAGCTCAATCTCCCGGGACAGAAACCCCGGGGAGCTGTTTTTT.

The chain couples TRBV19 to TRBJ2-3; no clear D. The CDR3 contains 14 residues. The germline V gene has CDR1 LNHDA and CDR2 SQIVND (reference sequence). V gave up 3 bases and J gave up 0 bases, with 7 bases separating them. CDR3 in amino acids: CASSIRQSTDTQYF. For the CDR3, the DNA is TGTGCCAGTAGTATTAGGCAGAGCACAGATACGCAGTATTTT.

CDR3 protein: CASSRYIDTQYF. The CDR3 nucleotides are TGTGCCAGCAGCCGTTACATAGATACGCAGTATTTT. V is TRBV7-2 and J is TRBJ2-3, with unresolved D. Germline V gives CDR1 SGHTA, CDR2 FQGNSA. This CDR3 has 12 amino acids. V was clipped by 5 bases and J by 5 bases, with 8 bases between them.

The chain uses TRBV6-6 and TRBJ2-1, with TRBD2 matching over 15 bases. Trimming removed 6 bases from V and 9 bases from J; junction bases left unmatched: 3. This CDR3 region has 14 residues. Germline-derived CDR1 and CDR2 are MNHNY and SVGAGI (reference sequence). The CDR3 spells CASRGLAGGGEQFF. The CDR3 bases are TGTGCCAGCAGAGGACTAGCGGGAGGGGGTGAGCAGTTCTTC.

The V call is TRBV7-9, the J call TRBJ1-2; no clear D gene. The CDR3 contains 14 residues. Trimming took 1 base from V and 4 from J, leaving 10 bases between them. The germline V gene encodes CDR1 SEHNR and CDR2 FQNEAQ (reference sequence). This CDR3 is CASSLESVGYGYTF. CDR3 sequence (DNA): TGTGCCAGCAGCTTAGAATCGGTCGGCTATGGCTACACCTTC.

The chain employs TRBV5-1 and TRBJ2-7, with TRBD2 matching over 8 bases. Germline-derived CDR1 and CDR2 are SGHRS and YFSETQ. The V gene end was trimmed by 4 bases and the J gene end by 1 base; junction bases not matched to a gene: 7. There are 15 residues in the CDR3. CDR3 bases: TGCGCCAGCAGCCAGGGAACTAGCGGTTCCTACGAGCAGTACTTC. Translated, it gives CASSQGTSGSYEQYF.

The chain employs TRBV5-1 and TRBJ2-1; D gene uncertain. There are 13 residues in the CDR3. Per germline, CDR1 SGHRS and CDR2 YFSETQ. The V end lost 1 base, the J end lost 8 bases, and 10 bases lay between the germline ends. The CDR3 sequence: CASSLPSKDEQFF. CDR3 in DNA: TGCGCCAGCAGCTTGCCTAGTAAAGATGAGCAGTTCTTC.

The chain carries TRBV25-1 and TRBJ2-2, with D possibly being TRBD1 (5 bases). The CDR3 is 15 amino acids. Between the trimmed V and J ends, which lost 0 bases and 5 bases, there was a span of 10 bases. Germline V lookup: CDR1 MGHDK, CDR2 SYGVNS. Written as DNA, the CDR3 is TGTGCCAGCAGTGAATACAGGGCCTATACCGGGGAGCTGTTTTTT. It encodes CASSEYRAYTGELFF. Variable domain in full (rest from reference TRBV25-1 and TRBJ2-2): EADIYQTPRYLVIGTGKKITLECSQTMGHDKMYWYQQDPGMELHLIHYSYGVNSTEKGDLSSESTVSRIRTEHFPLTLESARPSHTSQYLCASSEYRAYTGELFFGEGSRLTVL.

This clone occurred a few times. This chain joins TRBV4-1 and TRBJ1-1, with 9 bases identical to TRBD1. The J segment lost 5 bases and the V segment lost 4 bases, leaving 11 bases of the junction unmatched. This CDR3 spans 16 amino acids. Germline V gene lookup returns CDR1 MGHRA and CDR2 YSYEKL. CDR3 loop: CASSPLRQGGRTEAFF. The CDR3 region has the DNA TGCGCCAGCAGCCCCTTGAGACAGGGGGGAAGGACTGAAGCTTTCTTT.

This clone has more than one count but fewer than ten. The rearrangement links TRBV12-5 to TRBJ1-1; TRBD1 is a possible D gene (5 bases). The CDR3 has 13 residues. Germline V gene lookup returns CDR1 LGHNT and CDR2 FRNRAP. Trimming left V 3 bases short and J 5 bases short, with 10 bases between. CDR3 nucleotides: TGTGCTAGTGGTTTTGACAGTTATACTGAAGCTTTCTTT. Translation: CASGFDSYTEAFF.

The chain links TRBV18 to TRBJ2-3; 11 nucleotides align to TRBD2. V gave up 3 bases and J gave up 4 bases; unmatched junction bases: 9. This CDR3 comprises 17 residues. Germline-derived CDR1 and CDR2 are KGHSH and LQKENI. CDR3: CASSPILAGGRADTQYF. In nucleotides, the CDR3 is TGTGCCAGCTCACCTATTCTAGCGGGAGGCCGGGCAGATACGCAGTATTTT.

V usage is TRBV27 and J usage is TRBJ1-2; the match to TRBD1 covers 7 bases. This CDR3 region has 12 residues. V lost 5 bases to trimming and J lost 8 bases; unmatched junction nucleotides: 5. CDR1 is MNHEY, CDR2 SMNVEV, per germline (reference sequence). The CDR3 region has the DNA TGTGCCAGCAGTGACAGGGTTCGGGGCTACACCTTC. This translates into CASSDRVRGYTF.

The rearrangement joins TRBV10-2 to TRBJ1-1; TRBD1 might be the D (5 bases). From germline, CDR1 is WSHSY and CDR2 SAAADI. Trimming stripped 3 bases from V and 3 bases from J, with 14 bases between. This CDR3 has 15 amino acids. The CDR3 loop is CASSDGWGMDTEAFF. CDR3 nucleotides: TGCGCCAGCAGTGACGGGTGGGGCATGGACACTGAAGCTTTCTTT.

The chain couples TRBV19 to TRBJ1-2, with D maybe TRBD1 (6 bases). The germline gives CDR1 LNHDA, CDR2 SQIVND (reference sequence). The CDR3 runs to 12 residues. The V gene lost 8 bases and the J gene lost 6 bases, with 13 bases spanning the gap. CDR3 sequence: CASWPGANGYTF. CDR3 coding DNA: TGTGCCAGTTGGCCAGGGGCGAATGGCTACACCTTC.

The CDR3 DNA reads TGCGCCAGCAGCTTGGCAACAGAATCCAATGAGCAGTTCTTC. Translating it yields CASSLATESNEQFF. The chain uses TRBV5-1 and TRBJ2-1; no clear D gene. The V gene lost 0 bases and the J gene lost 6 bases, with 10 bases spanning the gap. CDR1 is SGHRS, CDR2 YFSETQ, per germline. The CDR3 extends over 14 amino acids.

This clone was counted a few times. V and J are TRBV6-5 and TRBJ1-5, with D possibly matching TRBD1 (5 bases). CDR1 is MNHEY and CDR2 is SVGAGI in the germline V gene. This CDR3 is built from 14 residues. V lost 4 bases to trimming and J lost 2 bases, with 9 bases between them. CDR3 in DNA: TGTGCCAGCAGTTCAGGGATGGGCAATCAGCCCCAGCATTTT. Protein sequence: CASSSGMGNQPQHF.

The chain joins TRBV7-9 to TRBJ1-1; 8 bases fit TRBD1. The length of the CDR3 is 15 residues. Germline CDR1 SEHNR, CDR2 FQNEAQ (reference sequence). Trimming at V came to 1 base and at J to 3 bases, leaving 4 bases not matched to a gene. The CDR3 coding sequence is TGTGCCAGCAGCTTAGGTGGACAGGGCTACACTGAAGCTTTCTTT. Encoded protein: CASSLGGQGYTEAFF.

The table lists this clone with a few counts. This rearrangement joins TRBV2 to TRBJ2-7; unclear D gene. The CDR3 covers 13 residues. Trimming took off 6 bases at V and 2 bases at J, with 11 bases between the two ends. The germline V gene encodes CDR1 SNHLY and CDR2 FYNNEI. CDR3 nucleotide sequence: TGTGCCAGCAGGCGGCATCCGGCCTACGAGCAGTACTTC. Translated: CASRRHPAYEQYF.

V gene TRBV12-5 combines with J gene TRBJ1-2; 7 nucleotides align to TRBD1. The germline CDR1 and CDR2 sequences are LGHNT and FRNRAP. The CDR3 runs to 19 residues. V was clipped by 0 bases and J by 0 bases; unmatched bases: 13. CDR3 loop: CASGLVGFTGALANYGYTF. CDR3 coding DNA: TGTGCTAGTGGTTTGGTAGGTTTTACAGGGGCGCTAGCTAACTATGGCTACACCTTC.

This chain uses TRBV5-5 with TRBJ1-3; possibly TRBD1 for D (6 bases). Germline V gives CDR1 SGHKS, CDR2 YYEKEE (reference sequence). Deletions cut 4 bases from V and 0 bases from J, with 11 bases between. The CDR3 has 15 amino acids. In DNA form, the CDR3 reads TGTGCCAGCAGCGGTACAGGGAGCTCTGGAAACACCATATATTTT. Translation: CASSGTGSSGNTIYF.

The chain joins TRBV29-1 to TRBJ2-5; D might be TRBD1 (5 bases). The V end lost 2 bases, the J end lost 5 bases, and 18 bases lay between the germline ends. The length of the CDR3 is 15 residues. In germline, CDR1 is SQVTM, CDR2 ANQGSEA. The CDR3 region is CSVEYLAGFMETQYF. The CDR3 DNA reads as TGCAGCGTTGAATACCTGGCAGGGTTTATGGAGACCCAGTACTTC.

The count of this clone is one. This chain connects TRBV10-3 to TRBJ1-2; D is unresolved. This CDR3 is 12 amino acids long. The V gene lost 3 bases and the J gene lost 2 bases, with 4 bases spanning the gap. The germline V gene encodes CDR1 ENHRY and CDR2 SYGVKD. The DNA of the CDR3 is TGTGCCATCAGTGAACAGAACTATGGCTACACCTTC. It translates to CAISEQNYGYTF.

The chain recombines TRBV10-3 with TRBJ1-1, with 8 bases matching TRBD1. This CDR3 comprises 14 residues. The V gene's germline CDR1 is ENHRY and CDR2 SYGVKD. Trimming took 2 bases from V and 5 from J; bases not matched to a gene: 4. Here the CDR3 reads CAISEGTGDTEAFF. The CDR3 DNA reads as TGTGCCATCAGTGAGGGGACAGGAGATACTGAAGCTTTCTTT.

The chain employs TRBV7-6 and TRBJ2-3; D ambiguous. The CDR3 contains 13 residues. Trimming removed 3 bases from V and 2 bases from J, with 6 bases in between. From germline, CDR1 is SGHVS and CDR2 FNYEAQ. The CDR3 region is CASSFDYTDTQYF. The CDR3 nucleotides read TGTGCCAGCAGCTTTGATTACACAGATACGCAGTATTTT.